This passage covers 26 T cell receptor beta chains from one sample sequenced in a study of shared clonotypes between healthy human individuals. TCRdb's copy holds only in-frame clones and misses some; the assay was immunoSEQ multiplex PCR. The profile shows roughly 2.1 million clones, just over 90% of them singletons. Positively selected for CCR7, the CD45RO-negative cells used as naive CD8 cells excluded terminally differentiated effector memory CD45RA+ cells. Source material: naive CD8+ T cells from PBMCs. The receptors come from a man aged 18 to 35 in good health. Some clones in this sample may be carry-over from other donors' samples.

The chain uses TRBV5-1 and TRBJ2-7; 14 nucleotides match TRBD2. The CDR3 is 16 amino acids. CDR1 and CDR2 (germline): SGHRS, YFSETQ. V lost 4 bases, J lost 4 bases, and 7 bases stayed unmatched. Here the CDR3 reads CASSGGLAGVKYEQYF. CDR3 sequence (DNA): TGCGCCAGCAGCGGGGGACTAGCGGGAGTAAAGTACGAGCAGTACTTC.

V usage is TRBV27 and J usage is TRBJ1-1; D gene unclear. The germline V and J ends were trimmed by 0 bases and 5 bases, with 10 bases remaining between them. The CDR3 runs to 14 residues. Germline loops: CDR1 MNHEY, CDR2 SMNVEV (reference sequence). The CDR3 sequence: CASSLSRGWTEAFF. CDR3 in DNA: TGTGCCAGCAGTTTATCCCGGGGATGGACTGAAGCTTTCTTT.

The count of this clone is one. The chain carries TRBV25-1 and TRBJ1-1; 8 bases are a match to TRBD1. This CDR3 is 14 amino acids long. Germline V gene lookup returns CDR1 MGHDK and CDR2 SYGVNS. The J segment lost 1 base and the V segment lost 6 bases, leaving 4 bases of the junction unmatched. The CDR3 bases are TGTGCCAGCAGCGAGACAGGGGAGAACACTGAAGCTTTCTTT. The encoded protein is CASSETGENTEAFF.

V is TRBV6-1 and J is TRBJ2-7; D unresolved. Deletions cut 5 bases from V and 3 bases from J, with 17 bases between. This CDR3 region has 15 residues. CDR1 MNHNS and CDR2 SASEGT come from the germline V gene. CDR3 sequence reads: CASSTEDVSYYEQYF. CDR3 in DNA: TGTGCCAGCAGTACCGAAGATGTATCTTACTACGAGCAGTACTTC.

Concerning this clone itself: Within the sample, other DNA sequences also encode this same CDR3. CDR3 DNA sequence: TGTGCCAGCAGTTACATTGAGAACACTGAAGCTTTCTTT. Its translation is CASSYIENTEAFF. This rearrangement joins TRBV6-6 to TRBJ1-1, with D uncertain. V was cut by 2 bases and J by 1 base, with 5 bases left in between. From germline, CDR1 is MNHNY and CDR2 SVGAGI (reference sequence). The CDR3 is 13 residues long.

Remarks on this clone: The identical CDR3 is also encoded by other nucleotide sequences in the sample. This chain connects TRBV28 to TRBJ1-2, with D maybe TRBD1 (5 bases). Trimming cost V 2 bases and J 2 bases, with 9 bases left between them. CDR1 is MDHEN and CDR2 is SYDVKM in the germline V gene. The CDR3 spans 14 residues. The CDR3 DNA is TGTGCCAGCAGTTTAAGGGGAGGGAACTATGGCTACACCTTC. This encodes CASSLRGGNYGYTF.

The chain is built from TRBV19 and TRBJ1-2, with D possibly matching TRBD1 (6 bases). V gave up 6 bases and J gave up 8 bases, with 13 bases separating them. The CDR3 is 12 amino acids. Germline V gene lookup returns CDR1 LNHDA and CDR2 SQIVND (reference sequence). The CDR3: CASSRDTVGYTF. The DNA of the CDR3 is TGTGCCAGTAGCCGGGACACTGTAGGCTACACCTTC.

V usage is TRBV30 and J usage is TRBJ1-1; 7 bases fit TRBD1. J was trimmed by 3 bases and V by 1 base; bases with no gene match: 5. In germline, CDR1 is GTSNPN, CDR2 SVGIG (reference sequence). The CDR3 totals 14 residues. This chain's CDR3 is CAWSGTGGDTEAFF. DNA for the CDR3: TGTGCCTGGAGTGGGACAGGAGGGGACACTGAAGCTTTCTTT.

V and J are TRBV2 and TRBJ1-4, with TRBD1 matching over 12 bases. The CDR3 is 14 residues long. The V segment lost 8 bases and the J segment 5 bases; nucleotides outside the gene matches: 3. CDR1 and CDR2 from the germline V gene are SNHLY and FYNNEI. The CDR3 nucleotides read TGTGCCAGCCAAGGGACAGGGGGCAATGAAAAACTGTTTTTT. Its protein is CASQGTGGNEKLFF.

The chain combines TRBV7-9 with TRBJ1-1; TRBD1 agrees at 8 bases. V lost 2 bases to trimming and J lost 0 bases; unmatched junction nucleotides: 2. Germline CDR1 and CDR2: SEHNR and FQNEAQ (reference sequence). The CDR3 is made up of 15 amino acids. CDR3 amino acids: CASSLFRGLNTEAFF. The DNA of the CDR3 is TGTGCCAGCAGCTTATTCAGGGGGCTGAACACTGAAGCTTTCTTT.

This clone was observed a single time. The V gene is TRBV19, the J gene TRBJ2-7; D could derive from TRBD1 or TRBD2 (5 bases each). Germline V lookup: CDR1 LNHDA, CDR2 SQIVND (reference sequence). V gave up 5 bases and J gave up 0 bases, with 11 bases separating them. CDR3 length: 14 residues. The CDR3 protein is CASSSGAYSYEQYF. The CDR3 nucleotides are TGTGCCAGTAGTTCCGGGGCCTACTCCTACGAGCAGTACTTC.

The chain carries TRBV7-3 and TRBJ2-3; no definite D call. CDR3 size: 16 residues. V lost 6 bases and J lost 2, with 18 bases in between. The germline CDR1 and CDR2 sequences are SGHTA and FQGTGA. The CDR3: CASSPDFSLPTDTQYF. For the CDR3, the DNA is TGTGCCAGCAGTCCAGACTTCTCGCTACCCACAGATACGCAGTATTTT.

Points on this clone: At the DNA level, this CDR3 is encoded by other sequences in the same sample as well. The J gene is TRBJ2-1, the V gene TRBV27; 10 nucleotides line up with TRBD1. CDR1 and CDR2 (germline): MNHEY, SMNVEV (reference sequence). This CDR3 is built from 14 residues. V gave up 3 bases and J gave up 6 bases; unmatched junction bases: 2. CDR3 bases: TGTGCCAGCAGTTTGCGGACAGGGGGCAATGAGCAGTTCTTC. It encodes CASSLRTGGNEQFF.

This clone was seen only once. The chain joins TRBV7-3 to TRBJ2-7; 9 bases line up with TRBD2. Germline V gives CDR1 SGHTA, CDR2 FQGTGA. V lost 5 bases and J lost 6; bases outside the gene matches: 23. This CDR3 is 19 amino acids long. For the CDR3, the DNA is TGTGCCAGCAGCCACCGCTTTGGCGGGAGGGTCCCCCCGAACGTCGAGCAGTACTTC. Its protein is CASSHRFGGRVPPNVEQYF.

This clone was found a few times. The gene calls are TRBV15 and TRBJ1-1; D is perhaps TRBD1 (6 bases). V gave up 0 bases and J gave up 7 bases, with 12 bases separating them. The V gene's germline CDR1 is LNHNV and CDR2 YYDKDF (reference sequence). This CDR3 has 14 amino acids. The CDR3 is CATSRDRGDGEAFF. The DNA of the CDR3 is TGTGCCACCAGCAGAGATAGGGGGGATGGTGAAGCTTTCTTT. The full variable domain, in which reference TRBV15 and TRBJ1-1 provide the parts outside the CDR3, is DAMVIQNPRYQVTQFGKPVTLSCSQTLNHNVMYWYQQKSSQAPKLLFHYYDKDFNNEADTPDNFQSRRPNTSFCFLDIRSPGLGDTAMYLCATSRDRGDGEAFFGQGTRLTVV.

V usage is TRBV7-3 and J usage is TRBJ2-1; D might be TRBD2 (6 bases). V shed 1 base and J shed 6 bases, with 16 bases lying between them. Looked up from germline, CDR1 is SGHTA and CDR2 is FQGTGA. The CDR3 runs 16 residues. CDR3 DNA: TGTGCCAGCAGCTTAATAGCGGCTAGCGCGAGCAATGAGCAGTTCTTC. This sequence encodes CASSLIAASASNEQFF.

CDR3 bases: TGTGCCAGCAGTTTTGAACTAGCGGGAGGGGAGCAGTACTTC. Translated, it gives CASSFELAGGEQYF. This rearrangement joins TRBV28 to TRBJ2-7; 13 bases fit TRBD2. J lost 7 bases, V lost 3 bases, and 3 bases had no gene match. The CDR3 contains 14 residues. The germline gives CDR1 MDHEN, CDR2 SYDVKM.

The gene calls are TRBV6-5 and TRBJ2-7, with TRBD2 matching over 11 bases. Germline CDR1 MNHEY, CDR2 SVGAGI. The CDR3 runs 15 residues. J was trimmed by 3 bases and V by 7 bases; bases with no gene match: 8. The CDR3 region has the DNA TGTGCCAGCACCTATTTAGCGGGAGGGATCTACGAGCAGTACTTC. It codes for CASTYLAGGIYEQYF.

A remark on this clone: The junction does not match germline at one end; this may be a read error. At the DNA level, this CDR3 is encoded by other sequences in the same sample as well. The CDR3 DNA sequence: TGTGCCAGCAGCCAAAAGGTCTCAGGGACGGCCACCTATGAGCAGTACTTC. This gives the protein CASSQKVSGTATYEQYF. This rearrangement joins TRBV4-2 to TRBJ2-7, with D perhaps being TRBD1 or TRBD2 (5 bases each). CDR1 and CDR2 (germline): LGHNA, YNFKEQ. The CDR3 totals 17 residues.

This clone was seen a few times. The CDR3 protein is CASSPGLALREQYF. CDR3 DNA sequence: TGTGCCAGCAGCCCCGGACTAGCTTTGAGGGAGCAGTACTTC. This chain uses TRBV6-6 with TRBJ2-7, with 8 bases fitting TRBD2. Trimming removed 6 bases from V and 7 bases from J; junction bases left unmatched: 11. The CDR3 spans 14 residues. Germline lookup yields CDR1 MNHNY and CDR2 SVGAGI (reference sequence).

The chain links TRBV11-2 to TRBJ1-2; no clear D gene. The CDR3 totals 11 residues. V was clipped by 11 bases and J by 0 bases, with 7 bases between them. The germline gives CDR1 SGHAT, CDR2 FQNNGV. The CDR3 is CAVQTNYGYTF. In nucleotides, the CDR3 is TGTGCCGTACAAACTAACTATGGCTACACCTTC.

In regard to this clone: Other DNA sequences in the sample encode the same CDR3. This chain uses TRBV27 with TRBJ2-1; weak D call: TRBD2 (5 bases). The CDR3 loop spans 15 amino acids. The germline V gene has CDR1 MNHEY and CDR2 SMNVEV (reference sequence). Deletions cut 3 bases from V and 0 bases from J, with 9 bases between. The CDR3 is CASSLRGSSYNEQFF. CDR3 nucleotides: TGTGCCAGCAGTTTGCGTGGGAGCTCCTACAATGAGCAGTTCTTC.

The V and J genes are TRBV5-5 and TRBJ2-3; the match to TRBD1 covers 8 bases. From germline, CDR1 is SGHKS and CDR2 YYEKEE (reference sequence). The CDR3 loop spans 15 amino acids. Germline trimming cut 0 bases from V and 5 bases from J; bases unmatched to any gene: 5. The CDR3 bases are TGTGCCAGCAGCTTGGGACAGGGGATAAGAGATACGCAGTATTTT. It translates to CASSLGQGIRDTQYF.

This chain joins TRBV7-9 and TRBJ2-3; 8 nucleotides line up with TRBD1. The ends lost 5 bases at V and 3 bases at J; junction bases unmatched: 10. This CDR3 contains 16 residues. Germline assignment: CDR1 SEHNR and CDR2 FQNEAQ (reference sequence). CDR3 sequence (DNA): TGTGCCAGCAGCGTAGACCCAGGGGGCAGGACAGATACGCAGTATTTT. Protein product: CASSVDPGGRTDTQYF. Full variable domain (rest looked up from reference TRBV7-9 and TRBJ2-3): DTGVSQNPRHKITKRGQNVTFRCDPISEHNRLYWYRQTLGQGPEFLTYFQNEAQLEKSRLLSDRFSAERPKGSFSTLEIQRTEQGDSAMYLCASSVDPGGRTDTQYFGPGTRLTVL.

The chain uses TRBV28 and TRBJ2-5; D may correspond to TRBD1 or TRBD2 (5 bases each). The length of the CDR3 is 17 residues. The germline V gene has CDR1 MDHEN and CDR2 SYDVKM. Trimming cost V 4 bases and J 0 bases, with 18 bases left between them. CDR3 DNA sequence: TGTGCCAGCAGTTGGAGCTCAGGGACGGAGTACCAAGAGACCCAGTACTTC. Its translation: CASSWSSGTEYQETQYF.

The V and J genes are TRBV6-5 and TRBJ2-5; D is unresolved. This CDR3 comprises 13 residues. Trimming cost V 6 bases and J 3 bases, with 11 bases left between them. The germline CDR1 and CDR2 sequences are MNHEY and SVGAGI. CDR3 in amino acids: CASSLDVEETQYF. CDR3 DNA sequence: TGTGCCAGCAGCTTAGACGTGGAAGAGACCCAGTACTTC.